These 2 T cell receptor beta chains originate from one sample sequenced in a study of human T cells and chemical hapten exposure. Time point described: patch test 1, 2 weeks after DPC sensitization. Stated treatment: therapeutic diphenylcyclopropenone sensitization with weekly scalp DPC. TCRdb analysed the RACE reads with MiXCR anew, one entry per CDR3 protein. The repertoire has 84,000 or so distinct CDR3 sequences, roughly a tenth of them found once; the top ten carry 2.2%. Sample: whole blood, taken in connection with sensitization to the hapten diphenylcyclopropenone (DPC). These receptors all stem from a man aged 35-49 years with alopecia areata. Some clones in this sample may be carry-over from other donors' samples.

This clonotype occurred many times. This chain connects TRBV4-3 to TRBJ2-7; 8 nucleotides align to TRBD1. Germline CDR1 and CDR2: LGHNA and YSLEER. The CDR3 loop spans 15 amino acids. J gave up 5 bases and V 4 bases, and 10 bases lay outside the gene matches. The CDR3 here is CASSPNRDRLDEQYF. In nucleotides, the CDR3 is TGCGCCAGCAGCCCGAATCGGGACAGGTTGGACGAGCAGTACTTC.

In this sample, this clonotype turned up many times. V gene TRBV28 combines with J gene TRBJ1-2; D is unclear. V shed 5 bases and J shed 8 bases, with 9 bases lying between them. The germline CDR1 and CDR2 sequences are MDHEN and SYDVKM. The CDR3 sequence is 11 residues long. The CDR3, as DNA: TGTGCCAGCAGTCCGACACGCGGCTACACCTTC. Its protein product is CASSPTRGYTF.